This T cell receptor (beta chain) appears in the sequencing data of a study of CD8+ T cells in alopecia areata. Study summary: Tofacitinib lasted 6 to 18 months, then 6 months off drug. Study results and caveats: Treatment with tofacitinib significantly lowered scalp clonality and reduced expanded CD8+ clones among the top 100. On tofacitinib, scalp and blood still held many of the expanded lesional clones.

Treatment meaning: oral pan-JAK inhibitor, 5-10 mg twice daily. Those with alopecia areata gave lesional scalp punch biopsies and peripheral blood. Between the trimmed V and J ends, which lost 7 bases and 4 bases, there was a span of 16 bases. CDR1 is SQVTM and CDR2 is ANQGSEA in the germline V gene. This CDR3 contains 14 residues. Details on this clone: The target antigen is unknown.

Following RNA extraction, reverse transcription yielded cDNA that acted as the sequencing template. Generated by immunoSEQ multiplex PCR, the TCRdb table keeps only in-frame clones and is missing some. This table has some 190,000 clones, roughly 60% appearing once. The chain uses TRBV29-1 and TRBJ2-2; the D gene could be TRBD1 or TRBD2 (5 bases each). This specimen consisted of CD4+ T cells sorted from blood, obtained at week 24, from a patient treated with tofacitinib. The sequence was obtained from a human donor with alopecia areata. The CDR3 is CSASGTASTGELFF. The CDR3 coding sequence is TGCAGCGCCTCCGGGACCGCGAGCACCGGGGAGCTGTTTTTT.